This T cell receptor beta chain emerged from a study of blood T cells in healthy people across ages. A remark on this clonotype: The antigen is undetermined.

With a J-beta primer mix and a sample-barcoded 5' primer, a second PCR ran about 7 to 12 cycles. Using its own MiXCR run on the 5' RACE reads, TCRdb lists one record per CDR3 protein. This table holds over a million distinct CDR3 sequences, roughly 45% found once. Germline V gene lookup returns CDR1 SEHNR and CDR2 FQNEAQ (reference sequence). The V end was cut by 0 bases, the J end by 11 bases, with 22 bases between. The CDR3 extends over 16 amino acids. Study results and limitations: Measured against age, TCR beta diversity per million T cells decreased in a roughly linear manner. One million T cells yielded diversity estimates that were considered underestimates.

The rearrangement joins TRBV7-9 to TRBJ2-5; D not certain. The receptor was isolated from a young woman in good health. Sequenced sample: blood. The CDR3 DNA reads TGTGCCAGCAGCTTAGCAAGGGAAATCCCCCCCCTCTCGCAGTACTTC. Translated: CASSLAREIPPLSQYF.